This T cell receptor (beta chain) comes out of a study of cytotoxic CD8 clonotypes in ibrutinib-treated CLL. Whole-study context: Response was recorded as partial in approximately 24 patients and complete in 2; at median 68 months, around 14 remained remitted and about 12 had progressed.

Sequencing used immunoSEQ multiplex PCR; TCRdb keeps in-frame clones, though not all of them. In the table there are 200,000 or so clones, roughly 73% of which are singletons. Regarding the study as a whole: Baseline values of clonality outstripped age-matched healthy donors and followed circulating CD8+ T-cell counts.

V was clipped by 5 bases and J by 2 bases, with 9 bases between them. Germline assignment: CDR1 SGHVS and CDR2 FQNEAQ. The CDR3 length is 14 residues. With respect to this clone: Antigen unknown.

This TCR derives from a human donor with chronic lymphocytic leukemia. V and J are TRBV7-8 and TRBJ1-4; no clear D. Material: PBMCs, obtained after 12 months of ibrutinib treatment. CDR3 nucleotides: TGTGCCAGCAGCCCCAGCAATACTAATGAAAAACTGTTTTTT. Amino acids: CASSPSNTNEKLFF. Drawing the rest from reference TRBV7-8 and TRBJ1-4, the complete variable domain is GAGVSQSPRYKVAKRGQDVALRCDPISGHVSLFWYQQALGQGPEFLTYFQNEAQLDKSGLPSDRFFAERPEGSVSTLKIQRTQQEDSAVYLCASSPSNTNEKLFFGSGTQLSVL.